This T cell receptor (beta chain) is from a study of T cells after yellow fever vaccination. About the research overall: Preparation of the low-cell-number fractions used SMART-Seq v4 Ultra Low Input.

A universal primer site and UMIs were added as TCR cDNA was made by 5'RACE template switching. TCRdb analysed the 5' RACE reads with MiXCR anew, one entry per CDR3 protein. The data show roughly 150,000 distinct CDR3 sequences, approximately 7.7% seen once. CDR1 and CDR2 (germline): SGHNT, YYREEE (reference sequence). V lost 2 bases and J lost 0, with 13 bases in between. The CDR3 extends over 16 amino acids. This chain connects TRBV5-4 to TRBJ2-3; D is undetermined. The sample in question was CD4+ T cells sorted from PBMCs, obtained 5 days after the yellow fever booster vaccination. The origin of this receptor is a man aged 25 to 40 who received the YFV17D yellow fever vaccine. CDR3 sequence: CASSFYSHASTDTQYF. Here the CDR3 DNA reads TGTGCCAGCAGCTTTTATTCACACGCAAGCACAGATACGCAGTATTTT.